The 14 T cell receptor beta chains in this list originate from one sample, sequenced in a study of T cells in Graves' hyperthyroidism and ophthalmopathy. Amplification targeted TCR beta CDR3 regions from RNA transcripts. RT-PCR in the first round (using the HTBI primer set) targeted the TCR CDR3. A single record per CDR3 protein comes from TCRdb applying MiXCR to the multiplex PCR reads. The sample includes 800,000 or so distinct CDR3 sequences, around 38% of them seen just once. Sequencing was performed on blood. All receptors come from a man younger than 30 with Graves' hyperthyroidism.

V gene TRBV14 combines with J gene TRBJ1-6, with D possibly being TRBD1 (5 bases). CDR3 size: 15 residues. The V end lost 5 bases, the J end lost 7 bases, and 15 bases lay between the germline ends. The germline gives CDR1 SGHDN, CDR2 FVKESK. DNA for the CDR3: TGTGCCAGCAGCGTAGGGGAGGGCGTCAATTCACCCCTCCACTTT. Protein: CASSVGEGVNSPLHF.

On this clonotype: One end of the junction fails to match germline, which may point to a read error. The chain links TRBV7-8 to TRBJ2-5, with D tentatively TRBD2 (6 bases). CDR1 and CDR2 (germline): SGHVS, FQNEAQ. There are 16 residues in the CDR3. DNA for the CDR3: TGTGCCAGCAGTTTCCTCCTAGCAGACCCGGGAGAGAACCAGTACTTC. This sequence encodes CASSFLLADPGENQYF.

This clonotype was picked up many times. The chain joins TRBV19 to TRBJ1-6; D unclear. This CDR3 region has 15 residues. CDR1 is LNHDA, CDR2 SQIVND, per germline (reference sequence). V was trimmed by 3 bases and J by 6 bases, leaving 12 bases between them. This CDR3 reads CASSINDGSNSPLHF. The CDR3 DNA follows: TGTGCCAGTAGTATTAACGACGGAAGTAATTCACCCCTCCACTTT.

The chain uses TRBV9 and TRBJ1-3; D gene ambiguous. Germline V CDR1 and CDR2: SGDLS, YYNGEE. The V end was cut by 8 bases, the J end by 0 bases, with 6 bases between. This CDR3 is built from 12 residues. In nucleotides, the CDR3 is TGTGCCAGACCACTCTCTGGAAACACCATATATTTT. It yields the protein CARPLSGNTIYF.

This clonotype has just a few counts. The CDR3 DNA reads as TGTGCCAGCAGCGCGGGGGACTGGGCTAGGAACACCATATATTTT. Translation: CASSAGDWARNTIYF. The chain uses TRBV6-5 and TRBJ1-3; perhaps TRBD1 as D (5 bases). This CDR3 comprises 15 residues. The germline V gene encodes CDR1 MNHEY and CDR2 SVGAGI. The V end was cut by 6 bases, the J end by 7 bases, with 19 bases between.

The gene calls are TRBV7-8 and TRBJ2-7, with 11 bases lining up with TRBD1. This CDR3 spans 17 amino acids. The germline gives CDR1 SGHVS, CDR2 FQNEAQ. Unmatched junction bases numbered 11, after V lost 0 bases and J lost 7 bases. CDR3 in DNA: TGTGCCAGCAGCTTAGCCGCCCGAGGACAGGGGGCGGGGGAGCAGTACTTC. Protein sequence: CASSLAARGQGAGEQYF.

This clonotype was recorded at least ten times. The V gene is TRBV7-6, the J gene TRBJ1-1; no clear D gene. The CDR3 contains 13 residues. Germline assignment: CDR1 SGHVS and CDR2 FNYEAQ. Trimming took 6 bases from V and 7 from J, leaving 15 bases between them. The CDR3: CASRRGASYEAFF. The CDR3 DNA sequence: TGTGCCAGCAGGAGAGGCGCGAGCTATGAAGCTTTCTTT.

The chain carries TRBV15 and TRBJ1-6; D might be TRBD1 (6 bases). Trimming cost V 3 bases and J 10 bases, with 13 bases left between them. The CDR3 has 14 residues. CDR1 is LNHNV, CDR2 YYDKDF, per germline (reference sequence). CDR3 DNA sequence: TGTGCCACCAGCAGCGTCGGGGGCGAGTCACCCCTCCACTTT. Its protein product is CATSSVGGESPLHF.

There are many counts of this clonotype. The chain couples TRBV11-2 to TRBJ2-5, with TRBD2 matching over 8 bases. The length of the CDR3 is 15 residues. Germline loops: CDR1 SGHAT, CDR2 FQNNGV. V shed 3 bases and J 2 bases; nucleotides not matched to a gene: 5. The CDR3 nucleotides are TGTGCCAGCAGCTTGGTGCCGGGGGGGCAAGAGACCCAGTACTTC. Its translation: CASSLVPGGQETQYF.

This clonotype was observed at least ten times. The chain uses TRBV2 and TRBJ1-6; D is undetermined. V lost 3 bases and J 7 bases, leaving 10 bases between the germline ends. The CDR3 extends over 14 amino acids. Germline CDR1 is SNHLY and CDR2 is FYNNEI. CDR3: CASSDSVGNSPLHF. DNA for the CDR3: TGTGCCAGCAGTGACTCGGTTGGCAATTCACCCCTCCACTTT.

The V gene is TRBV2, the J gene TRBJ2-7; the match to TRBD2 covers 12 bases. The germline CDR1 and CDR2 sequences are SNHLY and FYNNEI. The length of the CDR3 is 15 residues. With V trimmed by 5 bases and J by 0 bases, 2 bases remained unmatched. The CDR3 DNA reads TGTGCCAGCAGTCCTAGCGGGGGGGCCTCCTACGAGCAGTACTTC. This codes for CASSPSGGASYEQYF.

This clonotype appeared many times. As DNA, the CDR3 is TGTGCCAGCAAGTTGACGGGGAACACTGAAGCTTTCTTT. Amino acid sequence: CASKLTGNTEAFF. This rearrangement joins TRBV2 to TRBJ1-1; D ambiguous. Trimming took 7 bases from V and 1 from J, leaving 10 bases between them. CDR3 length: 13 amino acids. Germline V gene lookup returns CDR1 SNHLY and CDR2 FYNNEI.

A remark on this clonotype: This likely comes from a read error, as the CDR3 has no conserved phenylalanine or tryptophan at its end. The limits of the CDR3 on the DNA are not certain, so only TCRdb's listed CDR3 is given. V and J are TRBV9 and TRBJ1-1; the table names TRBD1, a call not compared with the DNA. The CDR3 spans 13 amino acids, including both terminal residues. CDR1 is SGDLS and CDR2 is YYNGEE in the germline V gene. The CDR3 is CASSVGVTGGRDY.

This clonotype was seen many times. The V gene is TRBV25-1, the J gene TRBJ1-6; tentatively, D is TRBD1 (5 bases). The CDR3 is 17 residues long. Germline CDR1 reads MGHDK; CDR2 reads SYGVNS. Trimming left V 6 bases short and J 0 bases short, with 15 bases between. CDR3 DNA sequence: TGTGCCAGCAGCGCCGGACACTCGAGCTCCTATAATTCACCCCTCCACTTT. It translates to CASSAGHSSSYNSPLHF.